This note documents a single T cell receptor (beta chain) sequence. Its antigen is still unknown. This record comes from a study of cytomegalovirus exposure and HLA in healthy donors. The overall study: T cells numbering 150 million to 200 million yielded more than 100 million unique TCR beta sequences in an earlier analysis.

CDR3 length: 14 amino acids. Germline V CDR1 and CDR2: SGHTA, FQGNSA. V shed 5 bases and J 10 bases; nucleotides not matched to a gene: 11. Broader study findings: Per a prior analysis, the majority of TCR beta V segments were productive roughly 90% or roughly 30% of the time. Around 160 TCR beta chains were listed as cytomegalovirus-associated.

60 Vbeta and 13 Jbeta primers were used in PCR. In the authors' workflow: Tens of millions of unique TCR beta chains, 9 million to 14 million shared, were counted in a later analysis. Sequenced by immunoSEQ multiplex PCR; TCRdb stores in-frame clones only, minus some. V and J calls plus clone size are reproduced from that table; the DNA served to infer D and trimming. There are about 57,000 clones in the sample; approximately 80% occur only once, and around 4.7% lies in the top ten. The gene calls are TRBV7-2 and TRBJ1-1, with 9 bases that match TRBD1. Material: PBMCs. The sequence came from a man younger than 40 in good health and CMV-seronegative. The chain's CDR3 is CASSRDRAGLGAFF. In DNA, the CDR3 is TGTGCCAGCAGCCGGGACAGGGCGGGGTTGGGAGCTTTCTTT.